These T cell receptor beta chains were read from a single sample in a study of shared clonotypes between healthy human individuals. Here immunoSEQ multiplex PCR was the method, and the copy in TCRdb shows in-frame clones only, minus some. The top ten hold roughly 0.13% of the sample, which has approximately 2.4 million clones, roughly 95% seen once. Sequencing input: naive CD4+ T cells sorted from blood. Every receptor here comes from a man aged 18 to 29 in good health. Both conserved end residues are part of each CDR3. The D gene is left open where the match is weak. Clone size, where shown, is once, few, many, or a class for clones that have expanded.

V gene: TRBV27; clone size: once; D gene: -; CDR3 protein: CASSLSPTGRPYNSPLHF
V gene: TRBV10-3; clone size: -; D gene: -; CDR3 protein: CAIREGSSYNSPLHF
V gene: TRBV7-2; clone size: -; D gene: -; CDR3 protein: CASSQPQVNEAFF
V gene: TRBV10-1; clone size: -; D gene: -; CDR3 protein: CASSESVGGGADTQYF
V gene: TRBV7-2; clone size: -; D gene: -; CDR3 protein: CASSFLPRESEQYF
V gene: TRBV6-5; clone size: -; D gene: TRBD1; CDR3 protein: CASKGTGRNQPQHF
V gene: TRBV9; clone size: -; D gene: -; CDR3 protein: CASSVAGSANYGYTF
V gene: TRBV5-1; clone size: -; D gene: TRBD2; CDR3 protein: CASSLVGLAGGQTDTQYF
V gene: TRBV5-4; clone size: -; D gene: -; CDR3 protein: CASSSVGANVLTF
V gene: TRBV7-9; clone size: -; D gene: -; CDR3 protein: CASSFEQLGYGYTF
V gene: TRBV10-2; clone size: -; D gene: -; CDR3 protein: CASRSQDTGELFF
V gene: TRBV5-6; clone size: -; D gene: -; CDR3 protein: CASSGKGRGNSPLHF
V gene: TRBV28; clone size: -; D gene: -; CDR3 protein: CATSSGELGKNIQYF
V gene: TRBV7-2; clone size: -; D gene: -; CDR3 protein: CASSLGGKAPTGELFF
V gene: TRBV27; clone size: -; D gene: TRBD1; CDR3 protein: CASSTRQGYEQYF
V gene: TRBV5-4; clone size: -; D gene: -; CDR3 protein: CASSLAGSNPTYEQYF
V gene: TRBV6-5; clone size: -; D gene: TRBD1; CDR3 protein: CASRGGQGSVSPLHF
V gene: TRBV5-6; clone size: -; D gene: -; CDR3 protein: CASSLRGQGGSAFF
V gene: TRBV29-1; clone size: -; D gene: -; CDR3 protein: CSVESTDNQPQHF
V gene: TRBV7-9; clone size: -; D gene: -; CDR3 protein: CASSFPGRSEQYF
V gene: TRBV11-2; clone size: -; D gene: TRBD1; CDR3 protein: CASSRDRARGTEKLFF
V gene: TRBV5-5; clone size: -; D gene: -; CDR3 protein: CASSLAGGNNSPLHF
V gene: TRBV18; clone size: -; D gene: -; CDR3 protein: CASSPQGATGELFF
V gene: TRBV6-5; clone size: -; D gene: -; CDR3 protein: CASSSRTDTQYF
V gene: TRBV18; clone size: -; D gene: -; CDR3 protein: CASSPPGGNTQYF
V gene: TRBV10-3; clone size: -; D gene: -; CDR3 protein: CAISPTTTGELFF
V gene: TRBV5-6; clone size: -; D gene: -; CDR3 protein: CASRSSGSNPTLF
V gene: TRBV5-4; clone size: -; D gene: TRBD2; CDR3 protein: CASSREGLAHVDTQYF
V gene: TRBV14; clone size: -; D gene: TRBD1; CDR3 protein: CASSQTDRVGYGYTF
V gene: TRBV5-1; clone size: -; D gene: TRBD1; CDR3 protein: CASSPGTVDKAFF
V gene: TRBV6-1; clone size: -; D gene: TRBD1; CDR3 protein: CASRQGVGQPQHF
V gene: TRBV19; clone size: -; D gene: TRBD2; CDR3 protein: CASSWSSGAQDTQYF
V gene: TRBV29-1; clone size: -; D gene: -; CDR3 protein: CSVGPTGGNTEAFF
V gene: TRBV5-1; clone size: -; D gene: -; CDR3 protein: CASSDYRDRNTEAFF
V gene: TRBV7-9; clone size: -; D gene: -; CDR3 protein: CASSGSGFPYGYTF
V gene: TRBV30; clone size: -; D gene: -; CDR3 protein: CAWSSGYNSPLHF
V gene: TRBV10-3; clone size: few; D gene: -; CDR3 protein: CAISAMGQPQHF
V gene: TRBV2; clone size: -; D gene: -; CDR3 protein: CASSARGGSSYNSPLHF
V gene: TRBV27; clone size: -; D gene: -; CDR3 protein: CASSSDDRFNIQYF
V gene: TRBV30; clone size: -; D gene: -; CDR3 protein: CAWSVGPRGTIYF
V gene: TRBV6-5; clone size: -; D gene: TRBD1; CDR3 protein: CASSYRTGGYEQYF
V gene: TRBV13; clone size: -; D gene: -; CDR3 protein: CASSVAKGVYTDTQYF
V gene: TRBV11-2; clone size: -; D gene: -; CDR3 protein: CASSLSLAIQETQYF
V gene: TRBV11-3; clone size: once; D gene: -; CDR3 protein: CASSLNANEQFF
V gene: TRBV30; clone size: -; D gene: -; CDR3 protein: CAWRAAGADEKLFF
V gene: TRBV5-1; clone size: once; D gene: -; CDR3 protein: CASSLVSWTSSYNEQFF
V gene: TRBV19; clone size: -; D gene: TRBD1; CDR3 protein: CASAKQGPKGGSPLHF